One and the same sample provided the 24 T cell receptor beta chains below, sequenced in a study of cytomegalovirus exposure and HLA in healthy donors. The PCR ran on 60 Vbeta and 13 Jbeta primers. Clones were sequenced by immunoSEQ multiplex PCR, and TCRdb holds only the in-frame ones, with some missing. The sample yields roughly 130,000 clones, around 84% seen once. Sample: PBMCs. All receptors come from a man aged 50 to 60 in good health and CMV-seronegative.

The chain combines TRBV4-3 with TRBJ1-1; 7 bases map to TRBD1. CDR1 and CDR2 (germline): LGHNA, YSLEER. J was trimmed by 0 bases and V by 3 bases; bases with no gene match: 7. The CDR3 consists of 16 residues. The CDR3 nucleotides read TGCGCCAGCAGCCAGGACTACAGGGGATTGAACACTGAAGCTTTCTTT. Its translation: CASSQDYRGLNTEAFF.

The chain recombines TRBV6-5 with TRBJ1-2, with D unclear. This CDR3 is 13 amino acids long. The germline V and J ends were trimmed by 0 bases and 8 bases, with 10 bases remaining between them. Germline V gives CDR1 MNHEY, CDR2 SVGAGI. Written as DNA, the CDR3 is TGTGCCAGCAGTTACTCGAGTAGTTTCGGCTACACCTTC. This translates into CASSYSSSFGYTF.

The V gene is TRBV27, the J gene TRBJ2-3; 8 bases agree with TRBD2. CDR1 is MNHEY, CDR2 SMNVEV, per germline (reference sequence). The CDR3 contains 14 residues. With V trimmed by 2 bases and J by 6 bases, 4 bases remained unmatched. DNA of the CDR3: TGTGCCAGCAGTTTACGGGGGGGTGGTGATACGCAGTATTTT. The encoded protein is CASSLRGGGDTQYF.

The CDR3 DNA sequence: TGTGCCTGGAGTGTATTGGGACAGGGGAACACTGAAGCTTTCTTT. It specifies CAWSVLGQGNTEAFF. This chain connects TRBV30 to TRBJ1-1, with 9 positions matching TRBD1. The CDR3 covers 15 residues. V was pared by 0 bases and J by 1 base, with 3 bases of the junction left unmatched. In germline, CDR1 is GTSNPN, CDR2 SVGIG (reference sequence).

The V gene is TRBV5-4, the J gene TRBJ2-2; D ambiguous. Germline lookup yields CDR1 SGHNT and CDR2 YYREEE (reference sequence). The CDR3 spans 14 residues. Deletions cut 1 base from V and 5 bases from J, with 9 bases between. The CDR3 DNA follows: TGTGCCAGCAGCTTGTCAGATAAGACCGGGGAGCTGTTTTTT. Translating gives CASSLSDKTGELFF.

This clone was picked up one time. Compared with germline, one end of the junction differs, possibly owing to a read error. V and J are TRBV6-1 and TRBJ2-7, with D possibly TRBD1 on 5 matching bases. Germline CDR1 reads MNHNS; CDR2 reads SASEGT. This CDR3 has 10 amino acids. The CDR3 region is CASSSLYRSF. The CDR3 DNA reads TGTGCCAGCAGTTCCCTATACAGGAGCTTC.

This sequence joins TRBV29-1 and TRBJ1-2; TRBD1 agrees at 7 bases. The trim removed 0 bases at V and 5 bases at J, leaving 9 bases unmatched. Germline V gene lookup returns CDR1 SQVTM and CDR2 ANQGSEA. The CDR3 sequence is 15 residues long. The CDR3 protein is CSVEEMGRGDYGYTF. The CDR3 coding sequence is TGCAGCGTTGAAGAGATGGGCAGGGGGGATTATGGCTACACCTTC.

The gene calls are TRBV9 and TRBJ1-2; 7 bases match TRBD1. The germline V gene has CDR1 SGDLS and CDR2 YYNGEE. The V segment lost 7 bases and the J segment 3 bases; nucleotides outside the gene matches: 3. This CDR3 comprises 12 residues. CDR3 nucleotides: TGTGCCAGCCGACAGGGTGACTATGGCTACACCTTC. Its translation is CASRQGDYGYTF.

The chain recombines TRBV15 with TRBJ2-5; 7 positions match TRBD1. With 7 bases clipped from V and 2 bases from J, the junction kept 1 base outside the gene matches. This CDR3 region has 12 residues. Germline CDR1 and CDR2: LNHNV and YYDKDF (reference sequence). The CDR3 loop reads CATTTGQETQYF. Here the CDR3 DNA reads TGTGCCACCACGACAGGGCAAGAGACCCAGTACTTC. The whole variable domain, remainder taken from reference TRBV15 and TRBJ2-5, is DAMVIQNPRYQVTQFGKPVTLSCSQTLNHNVMYWYQQKSSQAPKLLFHYYDKDFNNEADTPDNFQSRRPNTSFCFLDIRSPGLGDTAMYLCATTTGQETQYFGPGTRLLVL.

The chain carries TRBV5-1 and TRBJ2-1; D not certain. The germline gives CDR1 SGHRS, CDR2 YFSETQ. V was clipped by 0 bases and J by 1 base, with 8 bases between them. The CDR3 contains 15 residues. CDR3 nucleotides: TGCGCCAGCAGCTTGGGAACGAGGTCCTACAATGAGCAGTTCTTC. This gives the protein CASSLGTRSYNEQFF.

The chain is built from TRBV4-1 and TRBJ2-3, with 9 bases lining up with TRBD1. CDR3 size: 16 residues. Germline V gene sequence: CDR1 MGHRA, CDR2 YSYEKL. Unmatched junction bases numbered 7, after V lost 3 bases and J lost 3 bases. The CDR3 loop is CASSHPGTGKTDTQYF. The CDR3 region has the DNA TGCGCCAGCAGCCACCCCGGGACAGGGAAAACAGATACGCAGTATTTT.

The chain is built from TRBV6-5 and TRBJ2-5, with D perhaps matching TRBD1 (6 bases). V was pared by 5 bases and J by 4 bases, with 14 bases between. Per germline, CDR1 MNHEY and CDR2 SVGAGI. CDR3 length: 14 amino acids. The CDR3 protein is CASSSRGVGETQYF. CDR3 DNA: TGTGCCAGCAGTAGCAGGGGAGTGGGAGAGACCCAGTACTTC.

The CDR3 bases are TGTGCCAGTAGTATAGGGACAGGGTGGAGAGAGCAGTTCTTC. This gives the protein CASSIGTGWREQFF. The chain employs TRBV19 and TRBJ2-1; TRBD1 aligns across 8 bases. CDR1 and CDR2 from the germline V gene are LNHDA and SQIVND (reference sequence). Losses at the gene ends were 1 base for V and 10 bases for J; bases not matched to a gene: 6. The length of the CDR3 is 14 residues.

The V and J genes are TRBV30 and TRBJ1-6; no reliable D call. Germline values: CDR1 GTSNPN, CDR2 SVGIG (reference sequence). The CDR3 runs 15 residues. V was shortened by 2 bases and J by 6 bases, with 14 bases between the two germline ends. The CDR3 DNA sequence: TGTGCCTGGAGTCGGGAGGGAGCAAGTAATTCACCCCTCCACTTT. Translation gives CAWSREGASNSPLHF.

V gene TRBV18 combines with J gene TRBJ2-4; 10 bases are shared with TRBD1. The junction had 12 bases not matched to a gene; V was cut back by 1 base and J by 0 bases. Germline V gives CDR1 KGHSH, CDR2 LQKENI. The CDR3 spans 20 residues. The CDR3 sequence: CASSPLGDRGGEIAKNIQYF. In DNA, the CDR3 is TGTGCCAGCTCACCACTCGGGGACAGGGGCGGTGAAATAGCCAAAAACATTCAGTACTTC.

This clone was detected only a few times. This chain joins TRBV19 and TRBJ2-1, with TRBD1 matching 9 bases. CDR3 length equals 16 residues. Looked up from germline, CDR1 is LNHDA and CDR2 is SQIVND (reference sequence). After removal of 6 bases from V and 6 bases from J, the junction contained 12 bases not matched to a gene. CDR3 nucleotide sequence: TGTGCCAGTAGCCAAACCCCCGGGACAGGGTCCAATGAGCAGTTCTTC. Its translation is CASSQTPGTGSNEQFF.

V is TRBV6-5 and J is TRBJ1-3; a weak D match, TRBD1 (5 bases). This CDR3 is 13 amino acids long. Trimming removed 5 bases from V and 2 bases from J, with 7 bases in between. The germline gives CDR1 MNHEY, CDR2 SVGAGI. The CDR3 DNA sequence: TGTGCCAGCAGTCGGGGGACTGGAAACACCATATATTTT. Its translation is CASSRGTGNTIYF.

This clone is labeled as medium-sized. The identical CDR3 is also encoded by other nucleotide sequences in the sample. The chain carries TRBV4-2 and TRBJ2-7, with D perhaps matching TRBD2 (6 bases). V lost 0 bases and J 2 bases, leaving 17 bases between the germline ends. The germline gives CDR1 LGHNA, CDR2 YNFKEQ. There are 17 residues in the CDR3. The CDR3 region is CASSQEGPGDFAYEQYF. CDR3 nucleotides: TGTGCCAGCAGCCAAGAAGGTCCTGGGGACTTCGCCTACGAGCAGTACTTC.

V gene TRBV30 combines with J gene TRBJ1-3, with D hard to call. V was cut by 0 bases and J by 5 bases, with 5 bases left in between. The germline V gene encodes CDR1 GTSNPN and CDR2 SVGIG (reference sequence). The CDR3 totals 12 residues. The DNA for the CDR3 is TGTGCCTGGAGTGTTATCCGAAACACCATATATTTT. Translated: CAWSVIRNTIYF.

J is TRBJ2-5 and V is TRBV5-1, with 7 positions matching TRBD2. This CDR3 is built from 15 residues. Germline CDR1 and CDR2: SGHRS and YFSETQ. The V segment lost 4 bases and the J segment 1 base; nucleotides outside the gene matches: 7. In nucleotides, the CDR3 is TGCGCCAGCAGCGGCATCGGCGGGGGCCAAGAGACCCAGTACTTC. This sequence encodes CASSGIGGGQETQYF. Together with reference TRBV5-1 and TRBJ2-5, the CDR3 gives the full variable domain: KAGVTQTPRYLIKTRGQQVTLSCSPISGHRSVSWYQQTPGQGLQFLFEYFSETQRNKGNFPGRFSGRQFSNSRSEMNVSTLELGDSALYLCASSGIGGGQETQYFGPGTRLLVL.

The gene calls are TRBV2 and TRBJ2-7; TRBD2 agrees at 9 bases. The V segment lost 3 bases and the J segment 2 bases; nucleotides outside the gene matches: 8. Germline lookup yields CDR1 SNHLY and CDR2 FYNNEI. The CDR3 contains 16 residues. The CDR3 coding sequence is TGTGCCAGCAGTGATGAGACTAGCGGTAACACCTACGAGCAGTACTTC. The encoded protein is CASSDETSGNTYEQYF.

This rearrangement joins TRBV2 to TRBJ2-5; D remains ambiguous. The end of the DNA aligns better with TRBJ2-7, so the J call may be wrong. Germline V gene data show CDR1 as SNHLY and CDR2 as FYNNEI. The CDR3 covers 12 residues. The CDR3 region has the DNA TGTGCCAGCTCTACTGCCCCCTACGAGCAGTACTTC. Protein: CASSTAPYEQYF.

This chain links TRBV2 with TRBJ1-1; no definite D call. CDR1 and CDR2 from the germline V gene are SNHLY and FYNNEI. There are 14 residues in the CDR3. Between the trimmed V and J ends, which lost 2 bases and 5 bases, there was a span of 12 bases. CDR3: CASSETPFGTEAFF. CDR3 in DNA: TGTGCCAGCAGTGAAACACCTTTCGGGACTGAAGCTTTCTTT.

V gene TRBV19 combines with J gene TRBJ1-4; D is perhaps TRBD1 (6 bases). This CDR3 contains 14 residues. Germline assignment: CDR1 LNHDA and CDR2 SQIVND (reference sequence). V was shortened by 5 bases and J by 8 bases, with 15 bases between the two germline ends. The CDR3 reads CASSRYGGGEKLFF. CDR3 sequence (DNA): TGTGCCAGTAGTCGATATGGGGGCGGAGAAAAACTGTTTTTT.